This TCR beta chain was documented in a study of blood T cell repertoires in COVID-19 (TCRdb year 2020). Study-wide context: Collaborator samples came from the United States, Italy and Spain and covered acute and convalescent phases of COVID-19. Where available, HLA class I and class II types were obtained from metadata supplied by the sample provider rather than from assay-based typing. The sample metadata nearly always contained a de-identified subject ID, COVID-19 status, age in years and sex. The prospective study material was composed of cDNA or gDNA derived from T cells, B-cell-depleted T cells, or PBMCs. The repertoires were released in a freely available public database intended as a resource for research on the immune response to SARS-CoV-2. The samples were drawn from two sources: the first 160 participants of the ongoing ImmuneRACE study, and fewer than 1,500 subjects contributed by 6 global collaborators. The dataset comprised deeply sampled blood TCRbeta repertoires from subjects exposed to, actively infected with, or recovered from COVID-19.

Study-level results and caveats: How much clinical and demographic metadata was included differed by source and by participant, and the metadata was provided uncurated.

This clone occurred a few times. What antigen it recognizes has not been identified. No much larger clone is present one base from it, and per-base qualities are unavailable. One collaborating source in Seattle enrolled patients while the patients were actively infected and followed the patients over time throughout the course of disease. Each collaborating institution followed its own protocols to collect whole blood in K2EDTA tubes. For TCRbeta analysis, collaborators shipped samples in one of three forms: frozen whole blood, isolated PBMCs, or DNA extracted from either of those sample types. TCRbeta CDR3 regions were amplified from genomic DNA by means of the immunoSEQ Assay, a bias-controlled multiplex PCR. On the study's bioinformatics: Nucleated cell counts per sample were estimated from amplification of reference gene primers within the assay. To quantify the absolute abundance of each unique TCRbeta CDR3 rearrangement, sequence reads were collapsed and filtered. For each sample, productive Simpson clonality was calculated as the square root of Simpson's diversity index across productive rearrangements. The immuneACCESS repertoire file appears here via TCRdb, limited to in-frame rearrangements. These files lack a portion of the clones; in checked studies, under half of the deficit traces to unresolved V genes, and the cause of the others is not known. That table is the source of V, J and clone size, and D and trimming were worked out from the DNA. The table for this sample lists around 310,000 clones; around 90% of them were counted only once. Of the sample, about 1% falls within the top ten clones.

Including the terminal cysteine and phenylalanine, the CDR3 comprises 14 residues. Kept here is only the CDR3 DNA, which spans 42 bases and is read in frame from base 1. V and J are truncated by 0 bases and 4 bases respectively, leaving an intervening sequence of 10 bases. Sequences SGHNT (CDR1) and YYREEE (CDR2) are obtained from the germline V gene (reference sequence). The sample consisted of peripheral blood. The receptor chain draws on TRBV5-4 and TRBJ1-2; the best D guess is TRBD1, with 6 bases matching. The TCR originated in a woman aged 40-49 years with COVID-19, enrolled during active disease. The bases read TGTGCCAGCAGCTTGGACAGGGCTCGCTATGGCTACACCTTC. This gives the protein CASSLDRARYGYTF.